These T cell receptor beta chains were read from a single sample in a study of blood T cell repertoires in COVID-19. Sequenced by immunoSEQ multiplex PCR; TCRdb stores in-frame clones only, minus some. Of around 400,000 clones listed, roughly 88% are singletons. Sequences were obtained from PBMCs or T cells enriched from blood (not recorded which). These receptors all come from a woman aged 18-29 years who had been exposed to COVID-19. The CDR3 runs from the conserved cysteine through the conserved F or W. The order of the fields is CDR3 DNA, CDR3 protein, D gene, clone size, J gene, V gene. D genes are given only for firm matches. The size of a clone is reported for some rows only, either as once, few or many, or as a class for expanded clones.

cdr3_nt: TGTGCCAGCAGCTTAGCGGGGGAAATATACAATGAGCAGTTCTTC
cdr3_aa: CASSLAGEIYNEQFF
d_call: .
clone_size: .
j_call: TRBJ2-1
v_call: TRBV11-2

cdr3_nt: TGCAGCGCCATGAGGGGGGAGGGCCTTAATGAGCAGTTCTTC
cdr3_aa: CSAMRGEGLNEQFF
d_call: .
clone_size: .
j_call: TRBJ2-1
v_call: TRBV29-1

cdr3_nt: TGCGCCAGCAGCCAACGGGACAGGGGAGGTTATGGCTACACCTTC
cdr3_aa: CASSQRDRGGYGYTF
d_call: TRBD1
clone_size: .
j_call: TRBJ1-2
v_call: TRBV4-3

cdr3_nt: TGTGCCAGCAGTCCGCGACAGGGTCCCAGCTCTGGAAACACCATATATTTT
cdr3_aa: CASSPRQGPSSGNTIYF
d_call: TRBD1
clone_size: .
j_call: TRBJ1-3
v_call: TRBV6-6

cdr3_nt: TGTGCCAGCAGTGAAGAGGCAGGGGGTAGCCACGAGCAGTACTTC
cdr3_aa: CASSEEAGGSHEQYF
d_call: TRBD1
clone_size: .
j_call: TRBJ2-7
v_call: TRBV6-1

cdr3_nt: TGTGCCAGCAGCTCCCTGACAGGACACTCTGGAAACACCATATATTTT
cdr3_aa: CASSSLTGHSGNTIYF
d_call: .
clone_size: few
j_call: TRBJ1-3
v_call: TRBV7-2

cdr3_nt: TGTGCCAGCAGTTCCGGGACAGGGGGCTTGGCTGAAGCTTTCTTT
cdr3_aa: CASSSGTGGLAEAFF
d_call: TRBD1
clone_size: .
j_call: TRBJ1-1
v_call: TRBV28

cdr3_nt: TGTGCCTGGAGTTCCGAACAGGGTGTCCCCTACGAGCAGTACTTC
cdr3_aa: CAWSSEQGVPYEQYF
d_call: .
clone_size: .
j_call: TRBJ2-7
v_call: TRBV30

cdr3_nt: TGTGCTAGCAGCCGGGCGGGACTAGCGACCTCGACCCAGTACTTC
cdr3_aa: CASSRAGLATSTQYF
d_call: TRBD2
clone_size: .
j_call: TRBJ2-5
v_call: TRBV7-7

cdr3_nt: TGTGCCAGCAGCTTAGGAGATCAGCCCCAGCATTTT
cdr3_aa: CASSLGDQPQHF
d_call: .
clone_size: few
j_call: TRBJ1-5
v_call: TRBV7-9

cdr3_nt: TGTGCCTGGAAAAGGGGTGCCGGGGAGCTGTTTTTT
cdr3_aa: CAWKRGAGELFF
d_call: .
clone_size: .
j_call: TRBJ2-2
v_call: TRBV30

cdr3_nt: TGTGCCAGCAGCGCGAGCCCGATACAGGGAGTGGCCTACAATGAGCAGTTCTTC
cdr3_aa: CASSASPIQGVAYNEQFF
d_call: .
clone_size: few
j_call: TRBJ2-1
v_call: TRBV9

cdr3_nt: TGTGCCAGCAGGCGGTCAAGTTCTACAGATACGCAGTATTTT
cdr3_aa: CASRRSSSTDTQYF
d_call: .
clone_size: .
j_call: TRBJ2-3
v_call: TRBV7-3

cdr3_nt: TGTGCCAGCAGCCCACAGGTACCCTATGGCTACACCTTC
cdr3_aa: CASSPQVPYGYTF
d_call: .
clone_size: .
j_call: TRBJ1-2
v_call: TRBV7-9

cdr3_nt: TGTGCCAGCAGCCTTAACCCGGCAGGGGTTACTAAAAAACTGTTTTTT
cdr3_aa: CASSLNPAGVTKKLFF
d_call: .
clone_size: .
j_call: TRBJ1-4
v_call: TRBV7-9

cdr3_nt: TGTGCCAGCAGTTTTCTGGTAGTCCGGACAGGGTCAGAAAAACTGTTTTTT
cdr3_aa: CASSFLVVRTGSEKLFF
d_call: TRBD1
clone_size: .
j_call: TRBJ1-4
v_call: TRBV28

cdr3_nt: TGTGCCAGTAGTATTGGGTCGGGGGGCCGGAGTGAGCAGTTCTTC
cdr3_aa: CASSIGSGGRSEQFF
d_call: .
clone_size: .
j_call: TRBJ2-1
v_call: TRBV19

cdr3_nt: TGTGCCAGCCGAGGCGGGGGGTTCTCTGAAGCTTTCTTT
cdr3_aa: CASRGGGFSEAFF
d_call: .
clone_size: .
j_call: TRBJ1-1
v_call: TRBV27

cdr3_nt: TGTGCCAGCAGTTTGGGTCTAGCGGGTAGTACCGGGGAGCTGTTTTTT
cdr3_aa: CASSLGLAGSTGELFF
d_call: TRBD2
clone_size: .
j_call: TRBJ2-2
v_call: TRBV27

cdr3_nt: TGTGCCAGCTACGGTCGCGGGGAGCTGTTTTTT
cdr3_aa: CASYGRGELFF
d_call: .
clone_size: few
j_call: TRBJ2-2
v_call: TRBV12-3/TRBV12-4

cdr3_nt: TGTGCCACCAGCAGTCTACAGGGGGCCAGGGATACGCAGTATTTT
cdr3_aa: CATSSLQGARDTQYF
d_call: TRBD1
clone_size: .
j_call: TRBJ2-3
v_call: TRBV15

cdr3_nt: TGTGCCAGCAGTACCCGAGGAGGGGGCAATTCACCCCTCCACTTT
cdr3_aa: CASSTRGGGNSPLHF
d_call: TRBD1
clone_size: .
j_call: TRBJ1-6
v_call: TRBV6-5

cdr3_nt: TGTGCCAGCAGTTTATTGGGACAGGGGGCGGTAAGCTATGGCTACACCTTC
cdr3_aa: CASSLLGQGAVSYGYTF
d_call: TRBD1
clone_size: .
j_call: TRBJ1-2
v_call: TRBV28

cdr3_nt: TGTGCCAGCAGCCAAGGGGACTATTCCGGGGAGCTGTTTTTT
cdr3_aa: CASSQGDYSGELFF
d_call: TRBD2
clone_size: .
j_call: TRBJ2-2
v_call: TRBV4-2

cdr3_nt: TGTGCCACGCAGGGCGGTTACACTGAAGCTTTCTTT
cdr3_aa: CATQGGYTEAFF
d_call: .
clone_size: .
j_call: TRBJ1-1
v_call: TRBV19

cdr3_nt: TGTGCCAGCATTGGGGGTAGCGGAGACACCGGGGAGCTGTTTTTT
cdr3_aa: CASIGGSGDTGELFF
d_call: .
clone_size: .
j_call: TRBJ2-2
v_call: TRBV6-5

cdr3_nt: TGTGCCAGCAGCCAAGGGACAAGAAGGGGCTACACCTTC
cdr3_aa: CASSQGTRRGYTF
d_call: .
clone_size: .
j_call: TRBJ1-2
v_call: TRBV3-1/TRBV3-2

cdr3_nt: TGTGCCAGTAGTTTTAGCGGGGGGGCTCAAGAGACCCAGTACTTC
cdr3_aa: CASSFSGGAQETQYF
d_call: TRBD2
clone_size: .
j_call: TRBJ2-5
v_call: TRBV19

cdr3_nt: TGTGCCAGCAGTCGACAGGGGAACCAGCCCCAGCATTTT
cdr3_aa: CASSRQGNQPQHF
d_call: TRBD1
clone_size: .
j_call: TRBJ1-5
v_call: TRBV12-3/TRBV12-4

cdr3_nt: TGTGCCAGCAAACGGTCCTATGATCAGCCCCAGCATTTT
cdr3_aa: CASKRSYDQPQHF
d_call: .
clone_size: .
j_call: TRBJ1-5
v_call: TRBV6-5

cdr3_nt: TGTGCCACTACCGGGGACAACCTGGTGAATGAGCAGTTCTTC
cdr3_aa: CATTGDNLVNEQFF
d_call: .
clone_size: .
j_call: TRBJ2-1
v_call: TRBV2

cdr3_nt: TGTGCCAGCAGTGGCTCCGGGACAGGCCTAAACTATGGCTACACCTTC
cdr3_aa: CASSGSGTGLNYGYTF
d_call: TRBD1
clone_size: .
j_call: TRBJ1-2
v_call: TRBV6-1

cdr3_nt: TGTGCCAGTAGTATGCGCGGCAGCGATAATTCACCCCTCCACTTT
cdr3_aa: CASSMRGSDNSPLHF
d_call: .
clone_size: .
j_call: TRBJ1-6
v_call: TRBV19

cdr3_nt: TGTGCCAGCAGTTATGACAGCTCCTACGAGCAGTACTTC
cdr3_aa: CASSYDSSYEQYF
d_call: .
clone_size: .
j_call: TRBJ2-7
v_call: TRBV6-5

cdr3_nt: TGCGCCAGCAGGCCTCTGGGGGGTAATGAAAAACTGTTTTTT
cdr3_aa: CASRPLGGNEKLFF
d_call: .
clone_size: .
j_call: TRBJ1-4
v_call: TRBV4-3

cdr3_nt: TGCGCCAGCAGCTTGGCTCTCGGAGGGGTGGACACCGGGGAGCTGTTTTTT
cdr3_aa: CASSLALGGVDTGELFF
d_call: .
clone_size: .
j_call: TRBJ2-2
v_call: TRBV5-1

cdr3_nt: TGTGCCAGCGGTTTGGGGTCCGGAGGCTCTGGAAACACCATATATTTT
cdr3_aa: CASGLGSGGSGNTIYF
d_call: .
clone_size: few
j_call: TRBJ1-3
v_call: TRBV19

cdr3_nt: TGTGCCAGCAGCTTGGAAGTGGCGGGAGGCCGGGAGACCCAGTACTTC
cdr3_aa: CASSLEVAGGRETQYF
d_call: TRBD2
clone_size: .
j_call: TRBJ2-5
v_call: TRBV5-4

cdr3_nt: TGTGCCAGCAGTGAATTAGCAGGGGGCAATGGCTACACCTTC
cdr3_aa: CASSELAGGNGYTF
d_call: TRBD1
clone_size: once
j_call: TRBJ1-2
v_call: TRBV25-1

cdr3_nt: TGTGCCAGCAGTGCGAGCGGGGCTTCCTACGAGCAGTACTTC
cdr3_aa: CASSASGASYEQYF
d_call: TRBD2
clone_size: .
j_call: TRBJ2-7
v_call: TRBV27

cdr3_nt: TGTGCCAGTAGTAGTTCAGGGGCCGCCTCCTACGAGCAGTACTTC
cdr3_aa: CASSSSGAASYEQYF
d_call: .
clone_size: .
j_call: TRBJ2-7
v_call: TRBV19

cdr3_nt: TGTGCCAGTAGTATAGGACAGAAGCAGTTCTTC
cdr3_aa: CASSIGQKQFF
d_call: .
clone_size: .
j_call: TRBJ2-1
v_call: TRBV19

cdr3_nt: TGTGCCAGCAGCCAAGAGGGGGGGGTCCAGCCCCAGCATTTT
cdr3_aa: CASSQEGGVQPQHF
d_call: .
clone_size: few
j_call: TRBJ1-5
v_call: TRBV3-1/TRBV3-2

cdr3_nt: TGTGCCAGCAGCTCCGCGGGGTCGAGCGACGAAGCTTTCTTT
cdr3_aa: CASSSAGSSDEAFF
d_call: .
clone_size: .
j_call: TRBJ1-1
v_call: TRBV7-2

cdr3_nt: TGTGCCAGCAGTTTATCCGACAGGGGGTTCTTTGGCTACACCTTC
cdr3_aa: CASSLSDRGFFGYTF
d_call: TRBD1
clone_size: .
j_call: TRBJ1-2
v_call: TRBV27

cdr3_nt: TGTGCCAGCAGTCGACTAGCGGGAGGGTTTATAACAGATACGCAGTATTTT
cdr3_aa: CASSRLAGGFITDTQYF
d_call: TRBD2
clone_size: .
j_call: TRBJ2-3
v_call: TRBV27

cdr3_nt: TGTGCCAGCACTTCGGTGGGCAAAAACTATGGCTACACCTTC
cdr3_aa: CASTSVGKNYGYTF
d_call: .
clone_size: .
j_call: TRBJ1-2
v_call: TRBV3-1/TRBV3-2

cdr3_nt: TGTGCCAGCAGCGGACAGGGTAGCGGAAACACCATATATTTT
cdr3_aa: CASSGQGSGNTIYF
d_call: TRBD1
clone_size: .
j_call: TRBJ1-3
v_call: TRBV9

cdr3_nt: TGTGCCAGCAGTTTAGGGGGGGGCGAAGCTTTCTTT
cdr3_aa: CASSLGGGEAFF
d_call: .
clone_size: .
j_call: TRBJ1-1
v_call: TRBV28

cdr3_nt: TGCAGCGCCCCGACAGGTTACAATGAGCAGTTCTTC
cdr3_aa: CSAPTGYNEQFF
d_call: .
clone_size: once
j_call: TRBJ2-1
v_call: TRBV29-1

cdr3_nt: TGTGCCAGCAGTGAGACGGGAGTAAGCTCCTATAATTCACCCCTCCACTTT
cdr3_aa: CASSETGVSSYNSPLHF
d_call: .
clone_size: .
j_call: TRBJ1-6
v_call: TRBV5-5

cdr3_nt: TGTGCCAGCAGGGACAGAGGGAACGAGCAGTACTTC
cdr3_aa: CASRDRGNEQYF
d_call: .
clone_size: .
j_call: TRBJ2-7
v_call: TRBV2

cdr3_nt: TGTGCCAGCAGCTTAGCAACAGGGGAGTACTATGGCTACACCTTC
cdr3_aa: CASSLATGEYYGYTF
d_call: TRBD1
clone_size: .
j_call: TRBJ1-2
v_call: TRBV7-9

cdr3_nt: TGTGCCAGCAGCCAAGTGAGCAATGAGCAGTTCTTC
cdr3_aa: CASSQVSNEQFF
d_call: .
clone_size: .
j_call: TRBJ2-1
v_call: TRBV14

cdr3_nt: TGTGCCAGCAGTTACTCTTGGCTGATTCGGGACTTC
cdr3_aa: CASSYSWLIRDF
d_call: .
clone_size: once
j_call: TRBJ2-7
v_call: TRBV6-2/TRBV6-3

cdr3_nt: TGTGCCACGGAGAAGAACACTGAAGCTTTCTTT
cdr3_aa: CATEKNTEAFF
d_call: .
clone_size: .
j_call: TRBJ1-1
v_call: TRBV7-2

cdr3_nt: TGTGCCAGCAGTCCAAGACACGCAACTAATGAAAAACTGTTTTTT
cdr3_aa: CASSPRHATNEKLFF
d_call: .
clone_size: .
j_call: TRBJ1-4
v_call: TRBV6-5

cdr3_nt: TGTGCCAGCAGCGCCTGGACTAGCGGAACCTACGAGCAGTACTTC
cdr3_aa: CASSAWTSGTYEQYF
d_call: TRBD2
clone_size: .
j_call: TRBJ2-7
v_call: TRBV7-9

cdr3_nt: TGTGCCAGCTCACCCCGGACTAGCGGGAGGACCGAGCAGTACTTC
cdr3_aa: CASSPRTSGRTEQYF
d_call: TRBD2
clone_size: .
j_call: TRBJ2-7
v_call: TRBV18

cdr3_nt: TGTGCCAGCAGCTTAGACGCGACTATCACCAATGAGCAGTTCTTC
cdr3_aa: CASSLDATITNEQFF
d_call: .
clone_size: .
j_call: TRBJ2-1
v_call: TRBV11-2